This T cell receptor (beta chain) was captured in a study of shared clonotypes between healthy human individuals (TCRdb year 2020). Background on the whole study: The cohort included a few men and a couple of women between 18 and 49 years of age. The study deeply sequenced blood TCR repertoires of five healthy adults to estimate repertoire size and the extent of clonotype sharing between individuals. To increase sequencing depth and limit assay-specific biases, TCR repertoire library preparation and sequencing were carried out by different laboratories using diverse techniques. For each donor, CD4 naive and CD4 memory were each given three plates, CD8 naive was given two plates, and CD8 memory was given one plate. Between about 0.9 and 8.9 billion PBMCs per donor were obtained by leukapheresis.

The germline V gene supplies CDR1 SGHTA and CDR2 FQGNSA. V was cut back by 1 base and J by 4 bases, leaving a gap of 8 bases between them. Measured from the cysteine to the phenylalanine, the CDR3 is 14 residues long. The entry retains the CDR3 DNA only, 42 bases that are in frame from base 1. The donors were healthy, HIV-negative adults with no recently reported acute infections or vaccinations. Every donor was a Caucasian adult living in Nashville, Tennessee, USA. Magnetic negative selection was used to enrich CD4+ T cells, after which naive cells were positively selected on CD45RA and the negative fraction became the memory subset. After blood collection by leukapheresis, PBMCs were isolated using Ficoll-Histopaque density gradient centrifugation and then cryopreserved in the vapor phase of liquid nitrogen. Analytical flow cytometry was used to check the purity and quantity of every magnetically sorted T cell population. Genomic DNA was isolated from each sorted fraction and quantified by UV absorbance on a Nanodrop 2000c.

Comments on this clone: Its antigen is unknown. One base away there is no much larger clone; base qualities are not given.

Study-wide conclusions, independent of this receptor: Approximately 5% of naive CD4, around 4% of naive CD8, approximately 2.2% of memory CD4, and roughly 0.4% of memory CD8 clonotypes were shared across several donors. Because the study included a small number of donors, the genetic and exposure-history diversity represented was limited. Estimated clonotype richness was generally larger for naive than for memory subsets. Based on pairwise subsampling, the degree of clonotype sharing among donors was expected to be affected by sequencing depth. Compared with non-shared clonotypes, the clonotypes found in all four sorted-subset donors had higher generation probabilities. Sampling was restricted to blood, and TCR repertoires in tissue are likely to differ from TCR repertoires in blood. Even with the large sequencing depth, rarefaction of the sorted-subset datasets indicated that sequencing was incomplete.

Using the deep immunoSEQ assay, TCR CDR3 regions were amplified from genomic DNA by multiplex PCR. Genomic DNA extracted from each cell subset was distributed evenly over all wells of several immunoSEQ 96-well plates, and each plate served as one replicate. For sorted subsets, approximately 200 ng of genomic DNA, equivalent to some 33,000 T cell genomes, went into each replicate PCR. Purified libraries were measured with a Qubit 3.0 fluorometer, size-checked on a Bioanalyzer 2100, and measured again with the KAPA Library Quantification kit. Each immunoSEQ 96-well plate was sequenced on its own single-read 150-cycle Illumina NextSeq 550 flow cell. The source study handled its data this way. The immunoSEQ output contained only junctional sequences without quality scores, so filtering could not match that applied to full-length reads. Sequences were annotated with PyIR, a Python wrapper for IgBLAST v1.9, and V/J genes and CDR3 were assigned using IMGT germline references. Any read was removed if the V/J assignment was weak (E-value above 1e-6), the CDR3 was missing, or the read contained stop codons, out-of-frame junctions, or ambiguous translated residues. V3J clonotypes were defined as sequences sharing an identical inferred V gene, J gene, and CDR3 amino acid sequence. The percentage overlap between two repertoires was calculated by dividing the number of shared unique clonotypes by the size of the smaller repertoire. Three approaches were used to assess repertoire richness: RTK rarefaction, the Chao1 estimator, and Recon v2.1 estimates of unobserved clonotypes. For all TCRbeta clonotypes obtained by the gDNA method from a few donors, generation probabilities were computed with OLGA. TCRdb took over this immuneACCESS table, retaining in-frame rearrangements with V and J assigned. Such tables are incomplete; in checked studies, under half of the missing clones stem from an unresolved V gene, and the remainder is unexplained. Clone size and V and J calls were adopted from that table, with D and trimming inferred from the DNA. This sample lists 2 million to 3 million clones; 80% to 95% were detected once. Approximately 0.35% of the sample comes from the top ten.

Sequencing was performed on naive CD4+ T cells from PBMCs. The cell subset or site label for this specimen denotes: CD45RA+ positively selected. The V and J segments used are TRBV7-2 and TRBJ2-1, with TRBD1 as a weak D call on 5 bases. The clonotype was recovered from a young man in good health. Some clones in this sample may be carry-over from other donors' samples. The CDR3 protein: CASSLDRIYNEQFF. The DNA is as follows: TGTGCCAGCAGCTTAGACAGGATATACAATGAGCAGTTCTTC.